This T cell receptor beta chain stems from a study of tumor-infiltrating lymphocytes in localized non-small cell lung cancer. Study findings and constraints: IM1 and IM2 tumors showed no difference in T-cell fraction. Tumors had more T cell infiltration than uninvolved lung, per TCRbeta sequencing and CD3 counts. Tumor T-cell fraction was not associated with recurrence-free survival. Available tissue quantity limited TCR sequencing to a patient subset.

Germline CDR1 and CDR2: SGHRS and YFSETQ. CDR3 length equals 13 residues. Trimming left V 1 base short and J 3 bases short, with 7 bases between. A single count supports this clone. Its target is unknown. Profiled with immunoSEQ multiplex PCR; TCRdb holds only in-frame clones, not every one. The sample carries 15,000 or so clones, roughly 79% recorded once. V and J are TRBV5-1 and TRBJ1-2, with D unresolved. The TCR sequence derives from a human donor with non-small cell lung cancer. Sequencing input: lung tumor tissue. CDR3 residues: CASSLSTDYGYTF. The DNA for the CDR3 is TGCGCCAGCAGCTTGTCGACGGACTATGGCTACACCTTC. Full variable domain (remainder filled in from reference TRBV5-1 and TRBJ1-2): KAGVTQTPRYLIKTRGQQVTLSCSPISGHRSVSWYQQTPGQGLQFLFEYFSETQRNKGNFPGRFSGRQFSNSRSEMNVSTLELGDSALYLCASSLSTDYGYTFGSGTRLTVV.